The 18 T cell receptor beta chains reported below all come from one sample, sequenced in a study of cytomegalovirus exposure and HLA in healthy donors (dated by TCRdb to about 2017). Receptor amplification or capture employed the immunoSEQ multiplex PCR assay. The multiplex PCR relied on a mix of 60 forward primers for TCR Vbeta segments and 13 reverse primers for TCR Jbeta segments. TCRdb took over this immuneACCESS table, retaining in-frame rearrangements with V and J assigned. Such tables are incomplete; in checked studies, under half of the missing clones stem from an unresolved V gene, and the remainder is unexplained. For this sample the table gives 80,000 to 95,000 clones, of which 55% to 75% were detected only once. More than 12% of the sample is held by the ten biggest clonotypes. Input material: PBMCs. The receptors here all came from a woman in her fifties or sixties in good health and CMV-seropositive.

The chain carries TRBV2 and TRBJ2-1, with 10 bases identical to TRBD2. From germline, CDR1 is SNHLY and CDR2 FYNNEI. Germline trimming cut 7 bases from V and 8 bases from J; bases unmatched to any gene: 23. The CDR3 is made up of 19 amino acids. The CDR3 region is CASIPGLALQWERPDEQFF. The CDR3 DNA follows: TGTGCCAGCATTCCGGGACTAGCGCTCCAATGGGAGCGCCCAGATGAGCAGTTCTTC.

V and J are TRBV7-9 and TRBJ2-7, with a weak D call TRBD2 (7 bases). V was cut by 0 bases and J by 4 bases, with 22 bases left in between. Germline lookup yields CDR1 SEHNR and CDR2 FQNEAQ (reference sequence). CDR3 length equals 18 residues. CDR3 sequence: CASSLAPGPLRGGYEQYF. The CDR3 nucleotides are TGTGCCAGCAGCTTAGCACCGGGACCGTTAAGGGGGGGTTACGAGCAGTACTTC.

The rearrangement joins TRBV19 to TRBJ1-1, with D perhaps TRBD1 (6 bases). Trimming removed 7 bases at V and 0 bases at J, with 12 bases between. The germline gives CDR1 LNHDA, CDR2 SQIVND (reference sequence). The CDR3 contains 14 residues. The CDR3 DNA sequence: TGTGCCAGTATGTGGGGGCGAGTGAACACTGAAGCTTTCTTT. Translation: CASMWGRVNTEAFF.

This clone has more than one count but fewer than ten. The CDR3: CASSAAGTTDTQYF. Here the CDR3 DNA reads TGTGCCAGCAGCGCAGCGGGGACCACAGATACGCAGTATTTT. The rearrangement uses TRBV7-3 and TRBJ2-3; 7 bases are shared with TRBD2. CDR1 is SGHTA, CDR2 FQGTGA, per germline. V was clipped by 5 bases and J by 2 bases; unmatched bases: 4. CDR3 length: 14 amino acids. The full variable domain, completed using reference TRBV7-3 and TRBJ2-3, is GAGVSQTPSNKVTEKGKYVELRCDPISGHTALYWYRQSLGQGPEFLIYFQGTGAADDSGLPNDRFFAVRPEGSVSTLKIQRTERGDSAVYLCASSAAGTTDTQYFGPGTRLTVL.

The rearrangement uses TRBV6-6 and TRBJ1-5, with D possibly TRBD1 on 5 matching bases. The germline V gene has CDR1 MNHNY and CDR2 SVGAGI (reference sequence). The CDR3 is 16 amino acids. With 5 bases removed from V and 3 bases from J, the gap between germline ends came to 17 bases. The DNA for the CDR3 is TGTGCCAGCAGTGCCGACAGAAGAGGTCCCAATCAGCCCCAGCATTTT. Amino acids: CASSADRRGPNQPQHF.

The chain joins TRBV7-2 to TRBJ1-3; no reliable D call. In germline, CDR1 is SGHTA, CDR2 FQGNSA. The V gene lost 3 bases and the J gene lost 9 bases, with 15 bases spanning the gap. The CDR3 loop spans 14 amino acids. Here the CDR3 reads CASSFTSPSGTIYF. DNA of the CDR3: TGTGCCAGCAGCTTTACGAGTCCCTCGGGCACCATATATTTT. The full variable domain, completed using reference TRBV7-2 and TRBJ1-3, is GAGVSQSPSNKVTEKGKDVELRCDPISGHTALYWYRQSLGQGLEFLIYFQGNSAPDKSGLPSDRFSAERTGGSVSTLTIQRTQQEDSAVYLCASSFTSPSGTIYFGEGSWLTVV.

V is TRBV6-1 and J is TRBJ2-1; D not certain. Between the trimmed V and J ends, which lost 3 bases and 6 bases, there was a span of 6 bases. Germline V CDR1 and CDR2: MNHNS, SASEGT. CDR3 length: 12 amino acids. This chain's CDR3 is CASSDRLNEQFF. The CDR3 DNA follows: TGTGCCAGCAGTGACAGACTCAATGAGCAGTTCTTC.

This clone was seen a handful of times. V gene TRBV10-1 combines with J gene TRBJ1-3; no reliable D call. Germline V gene sequence: CDR1 WNHNN, CDR2 SYGVQD (reference sequence). V was shortened by 5 bases and J by 0 bases, with 11 bases between the two germline ends. This CDR3 comprises 15 residues. CDR3: CASSNSGSSGNTIYF. The CDR3 DNA sequence: TGCGCCAGCAGTAACAGCGGATCCTCTGGAAACACCATATATTTT.

V is TRBV4-2 and J is TRBJ2-1; TRBD2 aligns across 14 bases. Germline V gene sequence: CDR1 LGHNA, CDR2 YNFKEQ. The J segment lost 4 bases and the V segment lost 5 bases, leaving 7 bases of the junction unmatched. The CDR3 has 17 amino acids. Written as DNA, the CDR3 is TGTGCCAGCAGCTTCAGCCGACTAGCGGGAGGGTACAATGAGCAGTTCTTC. This encodes CASSFSRLAGGYNEQFF.

The chain is built from TRBV6-1 and TRBJ2-7; tentatively, D is TRBD1 (6 bases). Germline lookup yields CDR1 MNHNS and CDR2 SASEGT. Trimming stripped 4 bases from V and 0 bases from J, with 13 bases between. The CDR3 contains 15 residues. In nucleotides, the CDR3 is TGTGCCAGCAGTGCCTCGACAGGACCCTCCTACGAGCAGTACTTC. Amino acid sequence: CASSASTGPSYEQYF.

V gene TRBV18 combines with J gene TRBJ1-2; 8 bases are a match to TRBD1. The junction had 6 bases not matched to a gene; V was cut back by 3 bases and J by 0 bases. The CDR3 has 16 residues. Germline V gives CDR1 KGHSH, CDR2 LQKENI. Here the CDR3 reads CASSPGQDATNYGYTF. The DNA of the CDR3 is TGTGCCAGCTCACCGGGACAGGATGCTACTAACTATGGCTACACCTTC.

The sample holds a few counts of this clone. This sequence joins TRBV12-5 and TRBJ1-2; TRBD1 matches at 9 bases. There are 15 residues in the CDR3. Losses at the gene ends were 1 base for V and 4 bases for J; bases not matched to a gene: 4. Germline values: CDR1 LGHNT, CDR2 FRNRAP. The CDR3 region is CASGLETGGPYGYTF. DNA for the CDR3: TGTGCTAGTGGTTTGGAGACAGGGGGACCCTATGGCTACACCTTC.

This chain links TRBV6-6 with TRBJ1-2; D is perhaps TRBD1 (5 bases). Trimming removed 3 bases from V and 0 bases from J, with 8 bases in between. The CDR3 spans 14 residues. Germline-derived CDR1 and CDR2 are MNHNY and SVGAGI (reference sequence). Here the CDR3 DNA reads TGTGCCAGCAGTTATACAGGTTCTAACTATGGCTACACCTTC. This encodes CASSYTGSNYGYTF.

The J gene is TRBJ2-7, the V gene TRBV27, with 8 bases matching TRBD2. This CDR3 has 17 residues. J gave up 2 bases and V 4 bases, and 13 bases lay outside the gene matches. Per germline, CDR1 MNHEY and CDR2 SMNVEV (reference sequence). The CDR3 bases are TGTGCCAGCAGTTCCCTTCGAACTAGCGGAGACCCCTACGAGCAGTACTTC. Amino acids: CASSSLRTSGDPYEQYF.

This rearrangement joins TRBV13 to TRBJ2-5; 11 positions agree with TRBD2. Per the germline V gene, CDR1 is PRHDT and CDR2 is FYEKMQ (reference sequence). The CDR3 runs 18 residues. V gave up 4 bases and J gave up 1 base; unmatched junction bases: 11. The DNA of the CDR3 is TGTGCCAGCAGCTCCATTAGCTTTAGCGGGAGGGCCCAAGAGACCCAGTACTTC. Its translation: CASSSISFSGRAQETQYF.

The chain carries TRBV27 and TRBJ2-5, with a tentative D call TRBD2 (5 bases). The CDR3 extends over 14 amino acids. V lost 5 bases to trimming and J lost 2 bases, with 12 bases between them. Germline V lookup: CDR1 MNHEY, CDR2 SMNVEV (reference sequence). CDR3 coding DNA: TGTGCCAGCAGTCCTCTTCGGGGTCAAGAGACCCAGTACTTC. Its translation: CASSPLRGQETQYF.

The genes are TRBV4-1 and TRBJ1-2; D might be TRBD1 (5 bases). From germline, CDR1 is MGHRA and CDR2 YSYEKL. Trimming removed 1 base from V and 2 bases from J, with 8 bases in between. The CDR3 covers 14 residues. The CDR3 sequence is CASSQAGGNYGYTF. CDR3 DNA sequence: TGCGCCAGCAGCCAAGCGGGGGGAAACTATGGCTACACCTTC.

V usage is TRBV11-1 and J usage is TRBJ2-3; D is ambiguous. The CDR3 length is 13 residues. Germline loops: CDR1 SGHAT, CDR2 FQDESV (reference sequence). Trimming left V 5 bases short and J 4 bases short, with 10 bases between. In DNA, the CDR3 is TGTGCCAGCAGCCCAAGGCTAGCAGATACGCAGTATTTT. Translation gives CASSPRLADTQYF.